Presented here are 23 T cell receptor beta chains from one specimen sequenced in a study of beta chain features in type 1 diabetes. Sequenced material consisted of expressed TCRB transcripts (all of the isolated RNA was reverse transcribed). The method was immunoSEQ multiplex PCR; TCRdb's version includes in-frame clones alone and lacks a portion of them. The sample has roughly 310,000 clones; 8% to 13% are singletons. Sequencing used naive CD4+ T cells from blood. These receptors were collected from a young woman in good health.

The CDR3 region is CASSQIMTRISGANVLTF. In nucleotides, the CDR3 is TGTGCCAGCAGCCAAATAATGACTAGAATCTCTGGGGCCAACGTCCTGACTTTC. The gene calls are TRBV11-2 and TRBJ2-6, with D perhaps matching TRBD2 (6 bases). Looked up from germline, CDR1 is SGHAT and CDR2 is FQNNGV. This CDR3 spans 18 amino acids. V was trimmed by 5 bases and J by 0 bases, leaving 17 bases between them.

V gene TRBV6-6 combines with J gene TRBJ1-1; TRBD1 matches 10 bases. From germline, CDR1 is MNHNY and CDR2 SVGAGI (reference sequence). The CDR3 covers 11 residues. J gave up 11 bases and V 5 bases, and 2 bases lay outside the gene matches. The CDR3 loop is CASSTGQGAFF. The DNA for the CDR3 is TGTGCCAGCAGTACGGGACAGGGGGCTTTCTTT.

This clone was counted between two and nine times. This chain connects TRBV5-4 to TRBJ1-2; 8 bases fit TRBD1. Per germline, CDR1 SGHNT and CDR2 YYREEE (reference sequence). V was clipped by 0 bases and J by 6 bases; unmatched bases: 4. This CDR3 region has 14 residues. The chain's CDR3 is CASSLVDRGHGYTF. The CDR3 nucleotides read TGTGCCAGCAGCTTGGTAGACAGGGGTCATGGCTACACCTTC.

This clone was counted only a few times. This sequence joins TRBV5-1 and TRBJ2-2; D might be TRBD2 (6 bases). V was clipped by 0 bases and J by 4 bases, with 10 bases between them. This CDR3 contains 15 residues. CDR1 is SGHRS, CDR2 YFSETQ, per germline. The CDR3 is CASSLGVGGTGELFF. The CDR3 bases are TGCGCCAGCAGCTTGGGGGTCGGGGGCACCGGGGAGCTGTTTTTT.

This clone was recorded a few times. CDR3 protein: CSPRDTLTDTQYF. The CDR3 DNA reads as TGCAGTCCCAGGGACACACTCACAGATACGCAGTATTTT. The chain uses TRBV29-1 and TRBJ2-3; weak D call: TRBD1 (6 bases). The CDR3 loop spans 13 amino acids. Germline-derived CDR1 and CDR2 are SQVTM and ANQGSEA.

The rearrangement uses TRBV5-4 and TRBJ2-4; 9 nucleotides match TRBD1. V was pared by 3 bases and J by 0 bases, with 10 bases of the junction left unmatched. The germline V gene has CDR1 SGHNT and CDR2 YYREEE (reference sequence). The CDR3 runs to 18 residues. The CDR3 here is CASSSPGQGNLAKNIQYF. CDR3 coding DNA: TGTGCCAGCAGCTCCCCGGGACAGGGAAACTTAGCCAAAAACATTCAGTACTTC.

This clone has more than one count but fewer than ten. The rearrangement joins TRBV28 to TRBJ2-2; 7 bases fit TRBD2. The J segment lost 3 bases and the V segment lost 7 bases, leaving 11 bases of the junction unmatched. The germline CDR1 and CDR2 sequences are MDHEN and SYDVKM. CDR3 size: 16 residues. In DNA form, the CDR3 reads TGTGCCAGCACTGAAAGCGGGACCGCGTACACCGGGGAGCTGTTTTTT. It encodes CASTESGTAYTGELFF.

This clone occurred a few times. The genes are TRBV6-5 and TRBJ1-5; unclear D gene. Germline CDR1 MNHEY, CDR2 SVGAGI. CDR3 length equals 13 residues. The ends were cut back, 5 bases at V and 3 bases at J, with 8 bases in the middle. CDR3 in amino acids: CASSQQFNQPQHF. CDR3 sequence (DNA): TGTGCCAGCAGTCAACAGTTCAATCAGCCCCAGCATTTT.

This chain links TRBV5-4 with TRBJ2-1; D is perhaps TRBD1 (6 bases). CDR1 and CDR2 (germline): SGHNT, YYREEE (reference sequence). CDR3 length equals 16 residues. Between the trimmed V and J ends, which lost 0 bases and 0 bases, there was a span of 10 bases. The CDR3 nucleotides read TGTGCCAGCAGCTTGGGGGGGCTAAGCTCCTACAATGAGCAGTTCTTC. It translates to CASSLGGLSSYNEQFF.

This rearrangement joins TRBV30 to TRBJ2-5, with TRBD1 matching 8 bases. The germline CDR1 and CDR2 sequences are GTSNPN and SVGIG (reference sequence). The CDR3 totals 12 residues. V gave up 5 bases and J gave up 5 bases; unmatched junction bases: 4. CDR3 DNA: TGTGCCTGGGCAGGGGGCGGGGAGACCCAGTACTTC. Its protein product is CAWAGGGETQYF.

The chain is built from TRBV29-1 and TRBJ2-1; unclear D gene. This CDR3 is built from 11 residues. Germline CDR1 reads SQVTM; CDR2 reads ANQGSEA. Trimming removed 7 bases from V and 2 bases from J, with 6 bases in between. The CDR3 loop reads CSGLAYNEQFF. The CDR3 nucleotides are TGCAGCGGTCTAGCCTACAATGAGCAGTTCTTC.

This clone showed up just a few times. The junction and the germline gene differ at one end; a read error may be behind it. The V and J genes are TRBV7-6 and TRBJ2-3; 10 bases are a match to TRBD2. The CDR3 covers 20 residues. Germline CDR1 is SGHVS and CDR2 is FNYEAQ. CDR3 nucleotides: TGTGCCAGCAGCTTAGTTCCCAGGCTAGCGGGAGTAGGGGGCACGGATACGCAGTATTTT. This sequence encodes CASSLVPRLAGVGGTDTQYF.

This clone occurred a few times. This rearrangement joins TRBV15 to TRBJ2-7, with 9 positions matching TRBD2. Germline values: CDR1 LNHNV, CDR2 YYDKDF (reference sequence). The CDR3 runs 16 residues. The V and J ends lost 0 bases and 7 bases, in that order; junction bases with no gene match: 10. The CDR3 reads CATSREAGGLLREQYF. CDR3 nucleotide sequence: TGTGCCACCAGCAGAGAGGCGGGAGGGTTGCTACGGGAGCAGTACTTC.

This clone showed up just a few times. Other DNA sequences of this sample code for an identical CDR3. The rearrangement uses TRBV27 and TRBJ2-4, with 7 bases aligning to TRBD1. Germline V CDR1 and CDR2: MNHEY, SMNVEV (reference sequence). The ends lost 6 bases at V and 7 bases at J; junction bases unmatched: 6. This CDR3 comprises 13 residues. For the CDR3, the DNA is TGTGCCAGCAGGAGGACAGGACAGAACATTCAGTACTTC. Its protein is CASRRTGQNIQYF.

This clone was found a few times. One end of the junction does not line up with germline, which may come from a read error. V gene TRBV7-7 combines with J gene TRBJ2-5; 13 nucleotides line up with TRBD2. CDR3 length equals 14 residues. Germline lookup yields CDR1 SSHAT and CDR2 FNYEAQ (reference sequence). CDR3 sequence reads: CASSWTSGSKTQYF. The DNA of the CDR3 is TGTGCTAGCAGCTGGACTAGCGGGAGCAAGACCCAGTACTTC.

This chain links TRBV19 with TRBJ1-5; possible D gene TRBD1, 5 bases. The CDR3 extends over 14 amino acids. V was pared by 8 bases and J by 3 bases, with 14 bases between. The germline CDR1 and CDR2 sequences are LNHDA and SQIVND (reference sequence). The DNA of the CDR3 is TGTGCCAGTCTAGACGGGGGATACAATCAGCCCCAGCATTTT. This gives the protein CASLDGGYNQPQHF.

The chain recombines TRBV2 with TRBJ2-1; D possibly corresponds to TRBD2 (6 bases). Trimming removed 7 bases at V and 2 bases at J, with 15 bases between. Germline CDR1 SNHLY, CDR2 FYNNEI. The CDR3 totals 15 residues. CDR3 protein: CASTSAGTAYNEQFF. CDR3 in DNA: TGTGCCAGCACTTCTGCCGGGACTGCCTACAATGAGCAGTTCTTC.

The chain recombines TRBV6-5 with TRBJ2-5; D gene uncertain. The CDR3 runs to 15 residues. Trimming took 4 bases from V and 0 from J, leaving 12 bases between them. Germline V gene lookup returns CDR1 MNHEY and CDR2 SVGAGI. Here the CDR3 reads CASSSDYTYQETQYF. CDR3 DNA: TGTGCCAGCAGTTCAGATTACACCTACCAAGAGACCCAGTACTTC.

The sample holds a few counts of this clone. The J gene is TRBJ2-7, the V gene TRBV28, with 9 bases identical to TRBD1. CDR1 MDHEN and CDR2 SYDVKM come from the germline V gene. V was clipped by 3 bases and J by 4 bases; unmatched bases: 7. This CDR3 spans 15 amino acids. In nucleotides, the CDR3 is TGTGCCAGCAGTTTCGTGGGACAGGGAATTTACGAGCAGTACTTC. It codes for CASSFVGQGIYEQYF.

A few counts support this clone. The chain recombines TRBV13 with TRBJ1-2; 7 nucleotides align to TRBD1. After removal of 5 bases from V and 5 bases from J, the junction contained 11 bases not matched to a gene. Germline CDR1 reads PRHDT; CDR2 reads FYEKMQ (reference sequence). This CDR3 spans 15 amino acids. The CDR3 DNA sequence: TGTGCCAGCAGCCCCCGACAGGGAAATGGGTATGGCTACACCTTC. This encodes CASSPRQGNGYGYTF. The variable domain in full, with the rest retrieved from reference TRBV13 and TRBJ1-2, is AAGVIQSPRHLIKEKRETATLKCYPIPRHDTVYWYQQGPGQDPQFLISFYEKMQSDKGSIPDRFSAQQFSDYHSELNMSSLELGDSALYFCASSPRQGNGYGYTFGSGTRLTVV.

This clone was recorded a few times. The J gene is TRBJ2-3, the V gene TRBV4-3, with 9 bases fitting TRBD2. Trimming cost V 0 bases and J 3 bases; bases outside gene matches: 7. The CDR3 consists of 17 residues. CDR1 LGHNA and CDR2 YSLEER come from the germline V gene. The CDR3 nucleotides read TGCGCCAGCAGCCAAGACCCTAGCGGGATCGTAACAGATACGCAGTATTTT. Encoded protein: CASSQDPSGIVTDTQYF.

The chain joins TRBV7-3 to TRBJ2-3; maybe TRBD2 (6 bases). Germline CDR1 and CDR2: SGHTA and FQGTGA. This CDR3 has 15 amino acids. Trimming took 2 bases from V and 4 from J, leaving 13 bases between them. CDR3 amino acids: CASSLLLGGADTQYF. CDR3 bases: TGTGCCAGCAGCTTATTGCTAGGCGGGGCAGATACGCAGTATTTT.

In its sample, this clone was seen a few times. The chain recombines TRBV4-3 with TRBJ2-1; 11 nucleotides match TRBD2. The junction had 10 bases not matched to a gene; V was cut back by 6 bases and J by 3 bases. Germline assignment: CDR1 LGHNA and CDR2 YSLEER. The CDR3 contains 17 residues. The CDR3: CASSSPSGTSGYNEQFF. The CDR3, as DNA: TGCGCCAGCAGTTCGCCCTCCGGGACTAGCGGCTACAATGAGCAGTTCTTC.